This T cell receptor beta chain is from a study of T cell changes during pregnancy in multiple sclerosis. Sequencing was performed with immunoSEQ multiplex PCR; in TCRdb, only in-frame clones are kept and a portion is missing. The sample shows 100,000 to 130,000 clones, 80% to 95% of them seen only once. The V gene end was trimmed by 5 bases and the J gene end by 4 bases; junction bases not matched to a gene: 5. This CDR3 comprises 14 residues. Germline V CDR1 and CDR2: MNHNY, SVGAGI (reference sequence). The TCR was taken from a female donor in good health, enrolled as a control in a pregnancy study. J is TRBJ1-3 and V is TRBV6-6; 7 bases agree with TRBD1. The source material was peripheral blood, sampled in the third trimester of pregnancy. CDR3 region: CASSGDREGNTIYF. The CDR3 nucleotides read TGTGCCAGCAGTGGCGACAGGGAGGGAAACACCATATATTTT.